Detailed here is one T cell receptor (beta chain). Its antigen remains unknown. Both 60 Vbeta primers and 13 Jbeta primers went into the PCR. Method: immunoSEQ multiplex PCR; TCRdb's copy keeps in-frame clones and lacks some. The table shows about 140,000 clones, with 70% to 85% occurring only once. This entry belongs to a study of cytomegalovirus exposure and HLA in healthy donors. Study information: T cells numbering approximately 170 million yielded more than 100 million unique TCR beta sequences in an earlier analysis. From donors who were HLA-typed, an early data release held about 85 million unique TCRs. Whole-study findings and limits: According to an earlier analysis, most TCR beta V segments yielded productive rearrangements about 87% or about 30% of the time.

This TCR derives from an older woman in good health and CMV-seropositive. Sequencing was done on a sample of PBMCs.

The CDR3 loop is CSVAGTGGPGELFF. The CDR3 nucleotides are TGCAGCGTTGCTGGGACAGGGGGCCCCGGGGAGCTGTTTTTT. The chain couples TRBV29-1 to TRBJ2-2, with 12 bases matching TRBD1. The V gene end was trimmed by 4 bases and the J gene end by 6 bases; junction bases not matched to a gene: 3. Germline V gene data show CDR1 as SQVTM and CDR2 as ANQGSEA. The CDR3 length is 14 residues.